Listed below are T cell receptor beta chains from one sample, sequenced in a study of identical twins. TCRdb reprocessed the 5' RACE reads via MiXCR and lists one record per CDR3 protein. The sample yields over 250,000 distinct CDR3 sequences, 8.5% to 9.5% seen once. The sample was also linked to a second study, of yellow fever vaccine responses in identical twins.

Sequenced sample: CD8+ T cells sorted from blood. These receptors originate from a woman under 30 in good health. CDR3s include the opening cysteine and the closing phenylalanine or tryptophan. Only part of the rows carry a size: once, few, many, or a class if the clone is expanded.

clone size	V gene	J gene	CDR3 protein
.	TRBV20-1	TRBJ1-5	CSLRQGVGQPQHF
many	TRBV29-1	TRBJ2-2	CSAWTSPGELFF
few	TRBV29-1	TRBJ2-7	CSVTDRDSYEQYF
many	TRBV6-1	TRBJ2-1	CASSTGQGSYNEQFF
.	TRBV7-9	TRBJ2-7	CASRGWEEEAEQYF
many	TRBV10-3	TRBJ2-7	CAISEWTGGYEQYF
.	TRBV7-9	TRBJ2-1	CASSLGQDKFF
few	TRBV4-2	TRBJ1-1	CASSQARDTEAFF
.	TRBV20-1	TRBJ2-7	CSARETSSYEQYF
few	TRBV5-5	TRBJ2-7	CPSRFAGQGYEQYF
many	TRBV5-1	TRBJ2-7	CASSLEAGKGYEQYF
few	TRBV20-1	TRBJ2-3	CSARELAGTTDTQYF
.	TRBV29-1	TRBJ2-5	CSVDYGDSEEETQYF
few	TRBV20-1	TRBJ2-7	CSALPSGEWNEQYF
few	TRBV27	TRBJ2-7	CASSLRGGGRQQYF
.	TRBV6-1	TRBJ2-7	CASSEAHNSYEQYF
many	TRBV12-3/TRBV12-4	TRBJ2-3	CASSLRGDPTDTQYF
many	TRBV10-3	TRBJ2-1	CAISEPRNIGQAAYNEQFF
many	TRBV29-1	TRBJ1-2	CSYRGFRDYGYTF
many	TRBV7-6	TRBJ2-3	CASSWTSGDPSSTDTQYF
many	TRBV10-3	TRBJ2-5	CAISEDVRGQETQYF
.	TRBV20-1	TRBJ2-7	CSARDNRVGYEQYF
few	TRBV7-9	TRBJ2-7	CASGGKNLINEQYF
few	TRBV11-2	TRBJ1-6	CASSLVQVLGNSPLHF
many	TRBV5-1	TRBJ2-5	CASSLGRGETQYF
few	TRBV20-1	TRBJ2-3	CSARDGYATGITDTQYF
few	TRBV27	TRBJ2-4	CASRYVGGHAKNIQYF
many	TRBV6-2/TRBV6-3	TRBJ2-1	CASSPWMGLAGDEQFF
few	TRBV11-3	TRBJ2-1	CASSSASGFYNEQFF
.	TRBV5-6	TRBJ1-1	CASSLGGDALEAFF
.	TRBV11-2	TRBJ2-7	CASSPRPERNEQYF
.	TRBV5-6	TRBJ2-1	CASWSGAYYNEQFF
few	TRBV14	TRBJ1-4	CASSLLGGLNEKLFF
many	TRBV29-1	TRBJ2-4	CRTEQPRTGPF
few	TRBV27	TRBJ1-5	CASSTGLNQPQHF
many	TRBV29-1	TRBJ2-7	CSVPRGAGGPAEQYF
.	TRBV4-2	TRBJ2-7	CASSQERGSALEQYF